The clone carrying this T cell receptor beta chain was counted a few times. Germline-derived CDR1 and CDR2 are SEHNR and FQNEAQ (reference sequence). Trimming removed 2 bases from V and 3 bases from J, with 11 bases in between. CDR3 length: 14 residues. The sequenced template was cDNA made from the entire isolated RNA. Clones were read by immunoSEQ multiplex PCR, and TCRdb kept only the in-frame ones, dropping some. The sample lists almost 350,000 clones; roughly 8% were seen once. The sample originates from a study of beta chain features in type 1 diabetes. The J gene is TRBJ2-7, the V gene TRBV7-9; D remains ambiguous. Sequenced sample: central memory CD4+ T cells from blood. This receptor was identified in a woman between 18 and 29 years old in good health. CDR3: CASSLTQSFYEQYF. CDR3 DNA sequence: TGTGCCAGCAGCTTAACACAGTCCTTCTACGAGCAGTACTTC.